This is a list of T cell receptor beta chains from one sample in a study. One entry per CDR3 protein results from TCRdb running MiXCR on the 5' RACE reads. The sample consists of tens of thousands of distinct CDR3 sequences, about 29% of them appearing once. Sequencing input: tumor-infiltrating naive CD4+ T cells sorted from the breast tumor. The receptor source for this set is a female donor with breast cancer. CDR3s include the opening cysteine and the closing phenylalanine or tryptophan. Each record gives: D gene, V gene, J gene, clone size, CDR3 protein, CDR3 DNA. A D gene is named only where the DNA matches it firmly. Clone size, where shown, is once, few, many, or a class for clones that have expanded.

>TRBD1|TRBV15|TRBJ2-7|medium-sized
CATRGDRGHEQYF
TGTGCCACCAGGGGGGACAGGGGCCACGAGCAGTACTTC
>.|TRBV5-1|TRBJ1-1|.
CASSPGGPNTEAFF
TGCGCCAGCAGCCCCGGGGGGCCCAACACTGAAGCTTTCTTT
>.|TRBV20-1|TRBJ2-1|many
CSARVWYNEQFF
TGCAGTGCTAGGGTCTGGTACAATGAGCAGTTCTTC
>.|TRBV28|TRBJ1-2|.
CASLSLGYGYTF
TGTGCCAGCCTCTCACTTGGGTATGGTTACACCTTC
>.|TRBV6-6|TRBJ2-1|many
CASSSMTRPSYNEQFF
TGTGCCAGCAGTTCAATGACTAGGCCCTCCTACAATGAGCAGTTCTTC
>.|TRBV5-1|TRBJ2-1|many
CASSLALGFSSYNEQFF
TGCGCCAGCAGCTTGGCGCTTGGCTTCAGCTCCTACAATGAGCAGTTCTTC
>.|TRBV20-1|TRBJ1-2|medium-sized
CSAIRRRGYTF
TGCAGTGCTATTCGTCGGAGGGGCTACACCTTC
>TRBD1|TRBV2|TRBJ1-5|.
CASSEETGRSDQPQRF
TGTGCCAGCAGTGAGGAGACAGGGAGAAGCGATCAGCCCCAGCGTTTT
>.|TRBV20-1|TRBJ1-5|.
CSARPGAGNQPQHF
TGCAGTGCTAGACCGGGCGCGGGGAATCAGCCCCAGCATTTT
>.|TRBV12-3/TRBV12-4|TRBJ2-1|medium-sized
CASSPRRRDNEQFF
TGTGCCAGCAGCCCTCGGCGGAGGGACAATGAGCAGTTCTTC
>.|TRBV20-1|TRBJ2-7|many
CSAREGGRRGHEQYF
TGCAGTGCTAGAGAGGGGGGGCGCAGGGGCCACGAGCAGTACTTC
>.|TRBV30|TRBJ2-3|few
CAWSPSPRADTQYF
TGTGCCTGGAGTCCATCCCCCCGAGCAGATACGCAGTATTTT
>.|TRBV5-1|TRBJ2-1|.
CASSSVGESSYNEQFF
TGCGCCAGCAGCTCGGTAGGGGAATCATCCTACAATGAGCAGTTCTTC
>TRBD1|TRBV5-1|TRBJ2-2|few
CASSSGQGDTGELFF
TGCGCCAGCAGCTCGGGACAGGGGGACACCGGGGAGCTGTTTTTT
>TRBD2|TRBV3-1|TRBJ2-5|medium-sized
CASSQTGTIQETQYF
TGTGCCAGCAGCCAAACCGGGACTATCCAAGAGACCCAGTACTTC
>.|TRBV5-1|TRBJ2-2|many
CASSSGGQTGELFF
TGCGCCAGCAGCTCTGGAGGACAGACCGGGGAGCTGTTTTTT
>TRBD1|TRBV10-3|TRBJ1-5|many
CAISPGTGAGYSNQPQHF
TGTGCCATCAGTCCTGGGACAGGGGCGGGGTATAGCAATCAGCCCCAGCATTTT
>.|TRBV4-1|TRBJ1-5|once
CASSPTRGPSGQPQHF
TGCGCCAGCAGCCCCACACGGGGACCTTCGGGGCAGCCCCAGCATTTT
>TRBD1|TRBV5-1|TRBJ2-3|.
CASSVMGQGTSDTQYF
TGCGCCAGCAGCGTGATGGGACAGGGGACGTCAGATACGCAGTATTTT
>TRBD2|TRBV6-1|TRBJ2-1|.
CASSELLAGYNEQFF
TGTGCCAGCAGTGAATTACTAGCGGGTTACAATGAGCAGTTCTTC
>.|TRBV7-2|TRBJ2-2|many
CASSFRPQGGGELFF
TGTGCCAGCAGCTTCCGGCCTCAGGGGGGCGGGGAGCTGTTTTTT
>TRBD2|TRBV20-1|TRBJ2-4|.
CSARERSGGTIQYF
TGCAGTGCTAGAGAACGCTCGGGGGGAACCATTCAGTACTTC
>.|TRBV4-1|TRBJ1-6|medium-sized
CASSQEATAYNSPLHF
TGCGCCAGCAGCCAAGAGGCGACAGCCTATAATTCACCCCTCCACTTT
>TRBD1|TRBV20-1|TRBJ1-1|.
CSATRPGQFTEAFF
TGCAGTGCTACAAGGCCGGGACAGTTCACTGAAGCTTTCTTT
>.|TRBV15|TRBJ2-1|.
CATNRDGRDSEQFF
TGTGCCACCAACAGAGATGGGAGGGACAGCGAGCAGTTCTTC
>.|TRBV20-1|TRBJ1-5|.
CSASGQTNSNQPQHF
TGCAGTGCCTCAGGGCAGACTAATAGCAATCAGCCCCAGCATTTT
>TRBD1|TRBV20-1|TRBJ2-3|many
CGGTGWNTDTQYF
TGCGGGGGGACAGGGTGGAACACAGATACGCAGTATTTT
>TRBD1|TRBV3-1|TRBJ2-4|medium-sized
CASSQSDRGGKNIQYF
TGTGCCAGCAGCCAATCGGACAGGGGGGGCAAAAACATTCAGTACTTC
>TRBD1|TRBV7-8|TRBJ2-7|many
CASSPNTRDRGLNEQYF
TGTGCCAGCAGCCCCAACACTCGGGACAGGGGTCTAAACGAGCAGTACTTC
>.|TRBV5-1|TRBJ1-2|.
CASSLAGPLSSGNTF
TGCGCCAGCAGCTTGGCCGGGCCGCTCAGTTCTGGAAACACCTTC